Sequencing of this TCR beta chain was carried out in a study of blood T cell repertoires in COVID-19. CDR3 length: 16 amino acids. Germline CDR1 and CDR2: SGHTA and FQGNSA. V lost 2 bases and J 3 bases, leaving 16 bases between the germline ends. Profiling relied on immunoSEQ multiplex PCR, and the TCRdb table lists in-frame clones only, not all of them. The sample has 16,000 or so clones, around nine tenths seen once. The receptor was derived from a human donor in a cohort sampled during active COVID-19. The chain recombines TRBV7-2 with TRBJ1-2; D is unclear. The specimen was peripheral blood. As DNA, the CDR3 is TGTGCCAGCAGCTTATCTAGCCCCCGAGTGGACTATGGCTACACCTTC. Translation: CASSLSSPRVDYGYTF.